The clone carrying this T cell receptor beta chain has a count of ten or more. The antigen remains undetermined. CDR3 length equals 14 residues. The germline gives CDR1 SGHTA, CDR2 FQGNSA. The ends lost 1 base at V and 4 bases at J; junction bases unmatched: 2. The data derive from a study of T-cell reconstitution after alpha-beta-depleted transplantation in children. Findings of the study overall: Several hundred expanded graft clones reportedly supplied alpha-beta T cells about two months after transplant. The authors attributed T-cell counts and diversity one year after transplant mostly to newly produced T cells. Certain patients had high TCRbeta diversity at day 60, and it came from recipient T cells and thymic progenitors that survived.

A TCRbeta library incorporating unique molecular identifiers was prepared. TCRdb recomputed calls from the PCR reads with MiXCR, one row per CDR3 protein. The repertoire holds about 290,000 distinct CDR3 sequences, about a tenth seen once, with 7% to 9.5% in the top ten. The TCR originated in a boy younger than two with acute myeloid leukemia, due to receive a stem cell transplant. This sequence joins TRBV7-2 and TRBJ2-5; 8 bases line up with TRBD1. Sequencing was performed on PBMCs, taken before TCRalphabeta/CD19-depleted stem cell transplant. The CDR3 region has the DNA TGTGCCAGCAGCTTAGAGGACAGGGTAGAGACCCAGTACTTC. It translates to CASSLEDRVETQYF.